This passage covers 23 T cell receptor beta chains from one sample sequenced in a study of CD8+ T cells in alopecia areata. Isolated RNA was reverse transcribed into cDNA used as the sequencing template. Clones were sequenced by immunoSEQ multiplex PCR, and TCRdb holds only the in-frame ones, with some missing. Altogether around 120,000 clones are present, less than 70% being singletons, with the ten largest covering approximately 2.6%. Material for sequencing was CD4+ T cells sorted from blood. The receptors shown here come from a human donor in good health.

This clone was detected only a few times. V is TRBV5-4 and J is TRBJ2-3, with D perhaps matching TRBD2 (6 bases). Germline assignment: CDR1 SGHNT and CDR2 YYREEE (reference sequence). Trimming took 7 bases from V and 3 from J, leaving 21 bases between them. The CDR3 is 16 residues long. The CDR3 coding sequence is TGTGCCAGCGGCAATACCGGGGCGGGGTCGACAGATACGCAGTATTTT. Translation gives CASGNTGAGSTDTQYF. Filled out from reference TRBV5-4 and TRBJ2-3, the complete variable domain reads ETGVTQSPTHLIKTRGQQVTLRCSSQSGHNTVSWYQQALGQGPQFIFQYYREEENGRGNFPPRFSGLQFPNYSSELNVNALELDDSALYLCASGNTGAGSTDTQYFGPGTRLTVL.

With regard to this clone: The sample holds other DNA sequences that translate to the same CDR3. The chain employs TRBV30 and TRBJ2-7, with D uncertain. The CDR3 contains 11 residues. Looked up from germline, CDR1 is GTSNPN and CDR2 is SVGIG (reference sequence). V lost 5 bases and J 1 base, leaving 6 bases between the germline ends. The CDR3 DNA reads TGTGCCTGGTCGGATTCCTACGAGCAGTACTTC. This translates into CAWSDSYEQYF. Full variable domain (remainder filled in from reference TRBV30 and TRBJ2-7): SQTIHQWPATLVQPVGSPLSLECTVEGTSNPNLYWYRQAAGRGLQLLFYSVGIGQISSEVPQNLSASRPQDRQFILSSKKLLLSDSGFYLCAWSDSYEQYFGPGTRLTVT.

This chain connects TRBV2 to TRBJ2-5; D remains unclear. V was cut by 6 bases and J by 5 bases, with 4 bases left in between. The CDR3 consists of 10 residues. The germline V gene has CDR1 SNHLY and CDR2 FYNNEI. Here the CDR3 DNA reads TGTGCCAGCAGGACGGAGACCCAGTACTTC. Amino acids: CASRTETQYF.

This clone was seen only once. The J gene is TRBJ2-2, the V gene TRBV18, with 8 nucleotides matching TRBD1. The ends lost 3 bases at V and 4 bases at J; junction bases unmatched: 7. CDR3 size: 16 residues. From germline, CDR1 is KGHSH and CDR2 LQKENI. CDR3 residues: CASSPTGQGGTGELFF. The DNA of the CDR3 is TGTGCCAGCTCACCGACCGGACAGGGAGGCACCGGGGAGCTGTTTTTT.

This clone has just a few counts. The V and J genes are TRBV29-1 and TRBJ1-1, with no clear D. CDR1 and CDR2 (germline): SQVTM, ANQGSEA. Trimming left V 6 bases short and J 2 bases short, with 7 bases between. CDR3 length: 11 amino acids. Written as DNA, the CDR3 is TGCAGCGTCGCCCTCAACACTGAAGCTTTCTTT. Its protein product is CSVALNTEAFF.

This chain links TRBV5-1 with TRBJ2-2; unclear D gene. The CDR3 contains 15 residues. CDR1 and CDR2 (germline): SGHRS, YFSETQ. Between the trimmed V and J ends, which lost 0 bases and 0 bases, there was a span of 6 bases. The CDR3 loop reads CASSLGNTNTGELFF. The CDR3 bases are TGCGCCAGCAGCTTGGGAAACACGAACACCGGGGAGCTGTTTTTT.

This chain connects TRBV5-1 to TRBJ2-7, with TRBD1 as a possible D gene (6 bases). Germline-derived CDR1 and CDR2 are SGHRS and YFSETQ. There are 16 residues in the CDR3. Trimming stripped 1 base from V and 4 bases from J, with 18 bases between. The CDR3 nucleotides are TGCGCCAGCAGCTTGACGGTCGGACAGAGCTTGTACGAGCAGTACTTC. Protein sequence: CASSLTVGQSLYEQYF. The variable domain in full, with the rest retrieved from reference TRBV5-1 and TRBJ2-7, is KAGVTQTPRYLIKTRGQQVTLSCSPISGHRSVSWYQQTPGQGLQFLFEYFSETQRNKGNFPGRFSGRQFSNSRSEMNVSTLELGDSALYLCASSLTVGQSLYEQYFGPGTRLTVT.

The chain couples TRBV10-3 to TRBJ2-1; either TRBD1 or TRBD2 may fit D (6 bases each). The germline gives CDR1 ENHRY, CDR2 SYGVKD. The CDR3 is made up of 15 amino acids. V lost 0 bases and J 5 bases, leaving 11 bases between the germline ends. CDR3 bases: TGTGCCATCAGTGAGTCAGGGGGGATAAACAATGAGCAGTTCTTC. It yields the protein CAISESGGINNEQFF.

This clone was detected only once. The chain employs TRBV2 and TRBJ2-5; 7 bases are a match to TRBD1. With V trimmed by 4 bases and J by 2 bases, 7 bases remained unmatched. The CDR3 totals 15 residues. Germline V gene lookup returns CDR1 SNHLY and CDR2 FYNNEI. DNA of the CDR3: TGTGCCAGCAGTGCCGGACAGGTTTTGCAAGAGACCCAGTACTTC. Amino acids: CASSAGQVLQETQYF.

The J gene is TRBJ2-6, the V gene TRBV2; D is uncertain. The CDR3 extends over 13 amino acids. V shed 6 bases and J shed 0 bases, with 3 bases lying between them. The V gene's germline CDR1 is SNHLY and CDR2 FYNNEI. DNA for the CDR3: TGTGCCAGCAGGGACTCTGGGGCCAACGTCCTGACTTTC. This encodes CASRDSGANVLTF.

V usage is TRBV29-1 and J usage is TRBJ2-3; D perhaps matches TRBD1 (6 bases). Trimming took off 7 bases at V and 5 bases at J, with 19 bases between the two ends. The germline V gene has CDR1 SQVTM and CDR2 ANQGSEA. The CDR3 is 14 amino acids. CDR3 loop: CSAYRVGIEDTQYF. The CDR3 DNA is TGCAGCGCCTACAGGGTAGGGATCGAAGATACGCAGTATTTT.

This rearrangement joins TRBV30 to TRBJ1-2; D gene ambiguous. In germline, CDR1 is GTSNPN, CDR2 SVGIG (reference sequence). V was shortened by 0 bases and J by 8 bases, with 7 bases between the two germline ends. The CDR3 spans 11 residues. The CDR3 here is CAWSVRKGYTF. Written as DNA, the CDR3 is TGTGCCTGGAGTGTACGAAAGGGCTACACCTTC.

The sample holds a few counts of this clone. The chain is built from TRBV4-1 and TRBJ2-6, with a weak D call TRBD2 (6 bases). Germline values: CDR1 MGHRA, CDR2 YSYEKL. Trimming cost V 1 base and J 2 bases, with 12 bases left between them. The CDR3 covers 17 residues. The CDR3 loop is CASSQGRGSTGANVLTF. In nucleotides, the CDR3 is TGCGCCAGCAGCCAAGGACGGGGGAGCACTGGGGCCAACGTCCTGACTTTC.

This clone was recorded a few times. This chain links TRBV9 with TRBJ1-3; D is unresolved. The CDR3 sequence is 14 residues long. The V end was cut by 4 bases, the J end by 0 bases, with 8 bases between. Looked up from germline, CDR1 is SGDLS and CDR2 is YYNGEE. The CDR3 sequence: CASSPVLSGNTIYF. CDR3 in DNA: TGTGCCAGCAGCCCGGTCCTCTCTGGAAACACCATATATTTT.

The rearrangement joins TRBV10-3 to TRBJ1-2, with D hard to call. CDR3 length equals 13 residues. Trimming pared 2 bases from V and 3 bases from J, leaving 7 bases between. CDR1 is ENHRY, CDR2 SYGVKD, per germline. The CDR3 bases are TGTGCCATCAGTGAGCCGTTACACTATGGCTACACCTTC. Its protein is CAISEPLHYGYTF.

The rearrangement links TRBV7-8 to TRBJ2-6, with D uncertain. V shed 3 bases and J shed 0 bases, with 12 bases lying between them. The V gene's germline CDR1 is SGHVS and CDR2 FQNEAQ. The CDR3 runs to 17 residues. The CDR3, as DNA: TGTGCCAGCAGCTTTATGGCGGCTAGCTCTGGGGCCAACGTCCTGACTTTC. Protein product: CASSFMAASSGANVLTF.

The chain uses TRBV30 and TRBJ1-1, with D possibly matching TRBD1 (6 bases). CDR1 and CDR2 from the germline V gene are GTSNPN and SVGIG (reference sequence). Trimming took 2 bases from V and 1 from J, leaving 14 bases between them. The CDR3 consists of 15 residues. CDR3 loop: CAWSSADSRNTEAFF. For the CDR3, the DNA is TGTGCCTGGAGTTCTGCGGACAGCCGGAACACTGAAGCTTTCTTT.

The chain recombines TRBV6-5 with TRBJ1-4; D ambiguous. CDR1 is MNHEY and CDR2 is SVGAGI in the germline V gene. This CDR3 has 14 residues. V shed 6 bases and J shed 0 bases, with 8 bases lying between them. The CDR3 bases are TGTGCCAGCAGCTACAGTGCAACTAATGAAAAACTGTTTTTT. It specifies CASSYSATNEKLFF.

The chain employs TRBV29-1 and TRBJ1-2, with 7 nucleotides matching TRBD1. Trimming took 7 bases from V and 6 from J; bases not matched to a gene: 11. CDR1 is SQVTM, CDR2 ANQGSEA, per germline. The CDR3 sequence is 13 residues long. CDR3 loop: CSAETGTVNGYTF. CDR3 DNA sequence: TGCAGCGCCGAGACCGGGACAGTCAATGGCTACACCTTC.

Written as DNA, the CDR3 is TGCGCCAGCAGTTCCCTAAACGACAGAAACACTGAAGCTTTCTTT. This encodes CASSSLNDRNTEAFF. This sequence joins TRBV5-1 and TRBJ1-1; perhaps TRBD1 as D (5 bases). Germline V gives CDR1 SGHRS, CDR2 YFSETQ. With 5 bases removed from V and 2 bases from J, the gap between germline ends came to 16 bases. The CDR3 is 15 amino acids.

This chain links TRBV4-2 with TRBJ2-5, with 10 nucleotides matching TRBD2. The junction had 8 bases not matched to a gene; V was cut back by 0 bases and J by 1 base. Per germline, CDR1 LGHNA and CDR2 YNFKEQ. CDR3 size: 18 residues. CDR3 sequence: CASSQDLRAGGTQETQYF. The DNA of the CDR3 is TGTGCCAGCAGCCAAGACCTCCGAGCGGGGGGGACCCAAGAGACCCAGTACTTC.

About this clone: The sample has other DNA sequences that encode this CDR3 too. The DNA for the CDR3 is TGTGCCTGGAGTGGGGAGGGGAGGCAGCCCCAGCATTTT. Its translation: CAWSGEGRQPQHF. This chain uses TRBV30 with TRBJ1-5, with D possibly matching TRBD1 (5 bases). The V gene lost 1 base and the J gene lost 7 bases, with 11 bases spanning the gap. Germline V gene data show CDR1 as GTSNPN and CDR2 as SVGIG (reference sequence). The CDR3 is made up of 13 amino acids.

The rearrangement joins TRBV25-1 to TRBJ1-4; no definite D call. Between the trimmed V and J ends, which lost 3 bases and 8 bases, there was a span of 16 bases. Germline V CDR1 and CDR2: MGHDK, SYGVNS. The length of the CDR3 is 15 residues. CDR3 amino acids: CASSDPIHLGEKLFF. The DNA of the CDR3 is TGTGCCAGCAGTGACCCTATCCACCTCGGGGAAAAACTGTTTTTT.